This is a list of T cell receptor beta chains from one sample in a study of blood T cell repertoires in COVID-19. Data came from immunoSEQ multiplex PCR; TCRdb stores just in-frame clones and leaves some out. The top ten clones hold about 1.5% of a sample with 100,000 to 150,000 clones, roughly 84% of them seen once. Source material: peripheral blood. These receptors all come from a man aged 55 to 70 with acute or convalescent COVID-19. Both conserved end residues are part of each CDR3. Where a row states a size, it is once, few, many or the class of an expanded clone; other rows omit it.

TRBJ1-1	TRBV5-1	NA	CASSLSMANTEAFF
TRBJ2-7	TRBV7-2	once	CASSLGSGNPYEQYF
TRBJ2-3	TRBV5-1	once	CASSTQREGPHTDTQYF
TRBJ2-3	TRBV3-1/TRBV3-2	NA	CASTLGTRVTDTQYF
TRBJ2-1	TRBV24-1	NA	CATSDPGTEQFF
TRBJ2-7	TRBV6-5	few	CASSPGTSGSYEQYF
TRBJ1-1	TRBV19	NA	CASSIGHTTEAFF
TRBJ1-4	TRBV7-2	NA	CASSPGQGHNEKLFF
TRBJ1-1	TRBV19	NA	CASSIGPTANTEAFF
TRBJ1-2	TRBV27	NA	CASSPGTGLNYGYTF
TRBJ2-7	TRBV5-1	NA	CASRGAYEQYF
TRBJ2-2	TRBV7-3	once	CASSLGIGHTGELFF
TRBJ1-4	TRBV11-2	few	CASSLPHTGVGGNEKLFF
TRBJ1-2	TRBV9	NA	CASSVGQGAPPAYGYTF
TRBJ2-1	TRBV19	NA	CASRSTDSSSYNEQFF
TRBJ2-2	TRBV5-1	NA	CASTQNRDRANGELFF
TRBJ2-7	TRBV7-2	NA	CASSLVVQGAREQYF
TRBJ1-6	TRBV12-5	NA	CASGRDRGESPLHF
TRBJ2-5	TRBV5-1	NA	CASSPTGVETQYF
TRBJ1-1	TRBV12-5	NA	CASGLSGTGGGTEAFF
TRBJ2-4	TRBV11-2	NA	CASSLLPGNLDKNIQYF
TRBJ2-3	TRBV5-1	NA	CASSFETRESISTDTQYF
TRBJ2-3	TRBV21-1	NA	CASSSYRLAGKGTDTQYF
TRBJ2-7	TRBV5-1	NA	CASSTRDNAYEQYF
TRBJ2-7	TRBV20-1	NA	CSASTLGRHSYEQYF
TRBJ1-2	TRBV9	NA	CASSLGTGRGYTF
TRBJ2-5	TRBV5-1	NA	CASSLGPGYQETQYF
TRBJ2-5	TRBV30	NA	CAWVRGAGETQYF
TRBJ2-3	TRBV4-1	NA	CASSQGHEKRGTDTQYF
TRBJ1-2	TRBV6-5	once	CASSYLGQSNYGYTF
TRBJ1-4	TRBV18	NA	CASSPTGSEKLFF
TRBJ2-3	TRBV10-3	NA	CAISEDRVTQYF
TRBJ2-3	TRBV29-1	NA	CSELAGSTDTQYF
TRBJ2-1	TRBV27	NA	CANYPGTGRSEQFF
TRBJ2-7	TRBV18	NA	CASSRDRAPHEQYF
TRBJ2-7	TRBV12-3/TRBV12-4	NA	CASSSGTPYEQYF
TRBJ1-4	TRBV30	NA	CAWRAGQGAEKLFF
TRBJ2-1	TRBV6-5	NA	CASSRGLGYNEQFF
TRBJ2-7	TRBV11-2	NA	CASSLGGAKSREYF
TRBJ2-7	TRBV6-5	NA	CASIWTWQQYF
TRBJ1-1	TRBV5-1	NA	CASSPGRENTEAFF
TRBJ2-7	TRBV5-4	NA	CASAPSDSGYEQYF
TRBJ1-3	TRBV2	NA	CASSEQGHTIYF
TRBJ1-3	TRBV4-2	NA	CASSQVGGPDGNTIYF
TRBJ2-7	TRBV21-1	NA	CASSESSYEQYF
TRBJ1-2	TRBV6-5	NA	CASSYGRGKGYTF
TRBJ2-7	TRBV6-2/TRBV6-3	NA	CASSYAPGQGSYEQYF
TRBJ1-5	TRBV6-6	few	CASRAGTGGNQPQHF
TRBJ2-7	TRBV5-1	NA	CASRDKLYEQYF